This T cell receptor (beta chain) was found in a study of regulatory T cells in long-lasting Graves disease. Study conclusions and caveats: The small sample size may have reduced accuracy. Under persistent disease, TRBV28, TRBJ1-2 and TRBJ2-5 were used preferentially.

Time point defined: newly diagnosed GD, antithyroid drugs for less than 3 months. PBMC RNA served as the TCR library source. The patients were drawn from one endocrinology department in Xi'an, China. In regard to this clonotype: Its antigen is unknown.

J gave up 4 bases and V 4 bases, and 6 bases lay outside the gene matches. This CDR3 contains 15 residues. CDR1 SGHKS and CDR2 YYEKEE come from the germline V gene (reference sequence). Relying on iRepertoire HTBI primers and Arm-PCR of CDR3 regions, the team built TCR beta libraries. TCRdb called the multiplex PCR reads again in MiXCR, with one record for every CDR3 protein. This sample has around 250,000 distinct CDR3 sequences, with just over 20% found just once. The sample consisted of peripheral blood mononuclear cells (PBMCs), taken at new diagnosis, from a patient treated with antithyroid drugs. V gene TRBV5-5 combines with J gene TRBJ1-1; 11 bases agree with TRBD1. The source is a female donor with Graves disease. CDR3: CASSRPGQGGTEAFF. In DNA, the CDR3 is TGTGCCAGCAGCCGCCCGGGACAGGGGGGCACTGAAGCTTTCTTT.